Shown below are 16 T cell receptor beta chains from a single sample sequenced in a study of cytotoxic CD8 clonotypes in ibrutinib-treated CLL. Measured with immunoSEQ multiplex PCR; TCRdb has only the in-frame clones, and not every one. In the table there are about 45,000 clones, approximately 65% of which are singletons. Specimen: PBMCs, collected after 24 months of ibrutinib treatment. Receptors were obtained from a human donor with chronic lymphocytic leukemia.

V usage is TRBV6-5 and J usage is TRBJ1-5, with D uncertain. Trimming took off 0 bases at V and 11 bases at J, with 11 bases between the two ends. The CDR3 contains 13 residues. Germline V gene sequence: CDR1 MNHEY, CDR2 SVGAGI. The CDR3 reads CASSYSRTDSQHF. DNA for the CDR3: TGTGCCAGCAGTTACTCGAGGACCGACTCCCAGCATTTT.

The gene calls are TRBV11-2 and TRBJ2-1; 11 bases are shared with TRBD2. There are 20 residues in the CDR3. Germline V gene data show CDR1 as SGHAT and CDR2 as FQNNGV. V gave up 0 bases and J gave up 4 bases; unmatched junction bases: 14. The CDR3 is CASSLDLRGSGRASYNEQFF. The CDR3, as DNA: TGTGCCAGCAGCTTAGACCTCCGGGGTAGCGGGAGGGCCAGTTACAATGAGCAGTTCTTC. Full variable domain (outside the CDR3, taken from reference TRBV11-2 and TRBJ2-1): EAGVAQSPRYKIIEKRQSVAFWCNPISGHATLYWYQQILGQGPKLLIQFQNNGVVDDSQLPKDRFSAERLKGVDSTLKIQPAKLEDSAVYLCASSLDLRGSGRASYNEQFFGPGTRLTVL.

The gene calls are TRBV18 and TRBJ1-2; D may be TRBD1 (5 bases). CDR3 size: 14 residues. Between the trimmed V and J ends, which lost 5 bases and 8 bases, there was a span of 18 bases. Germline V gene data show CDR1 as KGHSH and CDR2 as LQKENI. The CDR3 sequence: CASSSRQSLGGYTF. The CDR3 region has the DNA TGTGCCAGCTCATCGAGACAGAGCCTGGGAGGCTACACCTTC.

The CDR3 sequence: CASRIRDRVSGANVLTF. For the CDR3, the DNA is TGTGCCAGCAGGATCCGGGACAGGGTGTCTGGGGCCAACGTCCTGACTTTC. J is TRBJ2-6 and V is TRBV27, with 9 positions matching TRBD1. CDR1 is MNHEY and CDR2 is SMNVEV in the germline V gene (reference sequence). Trimming cost V 6 bases and J 1 base; bases outside gene matches: 7. The CDR3 totals 17 residues.

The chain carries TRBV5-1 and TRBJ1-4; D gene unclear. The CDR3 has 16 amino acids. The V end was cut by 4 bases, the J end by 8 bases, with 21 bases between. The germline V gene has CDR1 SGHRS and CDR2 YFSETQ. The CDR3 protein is CASSPWPGKEEEKLFF. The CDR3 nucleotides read TGCGCCAGCAGCCCCTGGCCGGGAAAAGAAGAGGAAAAACTGTTTTTT.

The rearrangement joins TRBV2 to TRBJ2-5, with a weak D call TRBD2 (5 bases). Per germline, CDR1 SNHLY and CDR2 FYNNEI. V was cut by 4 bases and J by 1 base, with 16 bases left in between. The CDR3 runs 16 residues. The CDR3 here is CASSAEGAFFQETQYF. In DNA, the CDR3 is TGTGCCAGCAGTGCTGAGGGTGCGTTTTTCCAAGAGACCCAGTACTTC.

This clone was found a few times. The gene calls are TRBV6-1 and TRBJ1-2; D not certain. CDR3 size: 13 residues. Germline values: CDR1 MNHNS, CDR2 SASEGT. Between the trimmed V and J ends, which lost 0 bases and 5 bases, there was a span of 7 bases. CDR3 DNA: TGTGCCAGCAGTGAAGCACGGGGTTATGGCTACACCTTC. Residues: CASSEARGYGYTF.

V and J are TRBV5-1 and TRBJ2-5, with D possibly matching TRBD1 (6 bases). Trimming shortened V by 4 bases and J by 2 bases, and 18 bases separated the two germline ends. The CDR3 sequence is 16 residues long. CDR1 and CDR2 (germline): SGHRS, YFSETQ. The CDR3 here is CASSTPLRGSQETQYF. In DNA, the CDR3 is TGCGCCAGCAGCACTCCTCTCAGGGGATCGCAAGAGACCCAGTACTTC.

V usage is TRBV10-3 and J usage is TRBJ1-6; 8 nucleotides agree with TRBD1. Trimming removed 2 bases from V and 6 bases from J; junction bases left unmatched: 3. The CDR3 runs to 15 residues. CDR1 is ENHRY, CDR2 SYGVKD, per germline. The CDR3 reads CAISERTGPNSPLHF. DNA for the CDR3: TGTGCCATCAGTGAGCGGACAGGGCCTAATTCACCCCTCCACTTT.

CDR3 amino acids: CASSLVGQPHGEQYF. CDR3 sequence (DNA): TGTGCCAGCAGCTTAGTTGGGCAGCCACACGGCGAGCAGTACTTC. The rearrangement uses TRBV7-9 and TRBJ2-7; D is undetermined. V gave up 1 base and J gave up 6 bases, with 16 bases separating them. Germline V gives CDR1 SEHNR, CDR2 FQNEAQ (reference sequence). The CDR3 has 15 residues. The full variable domain, completed using reference TRBV7-9 and TRBJ2-7, is DTGVSQNPRHKITKRGQNVTFRCDPISEHNRLYWYRQTLGQGPEFLTYFQNEAQLEKSRLLSDRFSAERPKGSFSTLEIQRTEQGDSAMYLCASSLVGQPHGEQYFGPGTRLTVT.

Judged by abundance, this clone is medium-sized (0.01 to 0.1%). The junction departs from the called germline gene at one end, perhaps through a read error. CDR3 loop: CASSQDTPLYGQYF. The CDR3 DNA reads TGCGCCAGCAGCCAAGATACCCCTCTTTACGGGCAGTACTTC. The V call is TRBV4-1, the J call TRBJ2-7; D is uncertain. The CDR3 has 14 amino acids. CDR1 MGHRA and CDR2 YSYEKL come from the germline V gene.

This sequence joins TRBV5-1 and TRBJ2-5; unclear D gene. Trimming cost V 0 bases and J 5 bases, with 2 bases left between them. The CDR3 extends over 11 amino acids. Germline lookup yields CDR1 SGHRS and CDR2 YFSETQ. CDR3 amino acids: CASSLVETQYF. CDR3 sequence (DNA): TGCGCCAGCAGCTTGGTTGAGACCCAGTACTTC.

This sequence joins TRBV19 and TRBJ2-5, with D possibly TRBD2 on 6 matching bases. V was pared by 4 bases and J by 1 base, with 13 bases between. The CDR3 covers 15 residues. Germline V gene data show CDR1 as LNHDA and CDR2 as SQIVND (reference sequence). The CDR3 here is CASSTITGVQETQYF. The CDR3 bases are TGTGCCAGTAGTACCATAACGGGGGTCCAAGAGACCCAGTACTTC.

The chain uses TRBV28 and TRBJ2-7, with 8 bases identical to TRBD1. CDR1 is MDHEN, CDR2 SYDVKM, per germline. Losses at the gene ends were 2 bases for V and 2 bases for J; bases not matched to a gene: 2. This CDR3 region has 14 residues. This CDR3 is CASSLQGAPYEQYF. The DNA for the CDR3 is TGTGCCAGCAGTTTACAGGGGGCTCCCTACGAGCAGTACTTC.

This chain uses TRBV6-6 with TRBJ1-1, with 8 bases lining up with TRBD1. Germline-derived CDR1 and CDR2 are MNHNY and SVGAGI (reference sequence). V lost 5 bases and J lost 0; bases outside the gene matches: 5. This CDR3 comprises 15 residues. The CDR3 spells CASSGGTGVNTEAFF. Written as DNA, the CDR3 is TGTGCCAGCAGTGGGGGGACAGGAGTGAACACTGAAGCTTTCTTT.

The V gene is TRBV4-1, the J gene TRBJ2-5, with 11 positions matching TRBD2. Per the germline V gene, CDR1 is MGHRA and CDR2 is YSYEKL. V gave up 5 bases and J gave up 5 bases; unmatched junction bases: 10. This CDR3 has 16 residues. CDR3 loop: CASSSYPSGGIETQYF. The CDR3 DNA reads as TGCGCCAGCAGCTCCTACCCTAGCGGGGGGATTGAGACCCAGTACTTC.